This T cell receptor (beta chain) was obtained from a study of cytomegalovirus exposure and HLA in healthy donors. Regarding the study as a whole: The majority of TCR sequences were rare, yet some public TCRs appeared in many donors.

A multiplex PCR was run with 60 Vbeta primers and 13 Jbeta primers. Here immunoSEQ multiplex PCR was the method, and the copy in TCRdb shows in-frame clones only, minus some. The sample has 150,000 to 200,000 clones, roughly 79% seen once. Trimming pared 3 bases from V and 0 bases from J, leaving 9 bases between. Germline V gene data show CDR1 as SQVTM and CDR2 as ANQGSEA. The CDR3 sequence is 14 residues long. This clone has only one observation. Antigen specificity is unknown. This TCR came from a man aged 25 to 40 in good health and CMV-seronegative. What was sequenced was PBMCs. The chain uses TRBV29-1 and TRBJ2-1; no clear D gene. The CDR3 here is CSVDHYYSYNEQFF. The CDR3, as DNA: TGCAGCGTTGACCACTATTACTCCTACAATGAGCAGTTCTTC.